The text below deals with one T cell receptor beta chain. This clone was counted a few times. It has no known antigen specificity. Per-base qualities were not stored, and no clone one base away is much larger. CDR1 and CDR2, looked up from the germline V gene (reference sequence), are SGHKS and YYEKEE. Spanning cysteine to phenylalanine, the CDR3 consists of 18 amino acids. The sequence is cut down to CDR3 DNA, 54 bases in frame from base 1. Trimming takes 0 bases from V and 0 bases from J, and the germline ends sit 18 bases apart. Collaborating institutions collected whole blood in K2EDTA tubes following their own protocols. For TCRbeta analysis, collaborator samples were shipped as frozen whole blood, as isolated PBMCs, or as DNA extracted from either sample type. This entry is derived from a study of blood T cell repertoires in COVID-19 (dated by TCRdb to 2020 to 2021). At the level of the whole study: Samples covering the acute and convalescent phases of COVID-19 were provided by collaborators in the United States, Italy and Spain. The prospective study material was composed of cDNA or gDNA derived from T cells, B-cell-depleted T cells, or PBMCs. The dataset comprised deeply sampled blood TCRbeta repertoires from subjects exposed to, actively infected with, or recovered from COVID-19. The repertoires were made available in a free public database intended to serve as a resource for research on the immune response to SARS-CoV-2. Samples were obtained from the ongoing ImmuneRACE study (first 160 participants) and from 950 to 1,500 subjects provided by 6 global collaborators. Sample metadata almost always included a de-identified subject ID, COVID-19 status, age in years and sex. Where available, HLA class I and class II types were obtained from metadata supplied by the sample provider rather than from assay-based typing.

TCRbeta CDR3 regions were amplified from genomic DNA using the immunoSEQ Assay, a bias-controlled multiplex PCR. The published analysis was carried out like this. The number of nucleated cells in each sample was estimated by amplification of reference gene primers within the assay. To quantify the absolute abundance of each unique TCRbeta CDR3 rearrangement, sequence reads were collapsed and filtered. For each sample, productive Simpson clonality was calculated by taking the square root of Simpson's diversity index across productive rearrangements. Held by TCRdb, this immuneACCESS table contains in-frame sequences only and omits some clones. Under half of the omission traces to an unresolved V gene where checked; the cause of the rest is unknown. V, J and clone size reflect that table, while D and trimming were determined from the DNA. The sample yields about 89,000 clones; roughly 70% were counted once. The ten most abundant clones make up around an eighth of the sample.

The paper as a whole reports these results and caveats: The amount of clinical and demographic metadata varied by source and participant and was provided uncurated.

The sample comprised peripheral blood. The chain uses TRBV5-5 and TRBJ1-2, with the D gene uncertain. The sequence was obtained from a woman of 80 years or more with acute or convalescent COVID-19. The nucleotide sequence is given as TGTGCCAGCAGCTTGGTCCGCCAGCTAGGCCTTACTAACTATGGCTACACCTTC. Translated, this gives CASSLVRQLGLTNYGYTF. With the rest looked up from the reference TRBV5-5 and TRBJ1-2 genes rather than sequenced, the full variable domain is DAGVTQSPTHLIKTRGQQVTLRCSPISGHKSVSWYQQVLGQGPQFIFQYYEKEERGRGNFPDRFSARQFPNYSSELNVNALLLGDSALYLCASSLVRQLGLTNYGYTFGSGTRLTVV.